This TCR beta chain emerged from a study of blood T cell repertoires in COVID-19. Whole-study context: Researchers got acute and convalescent COVID-19 samples from the United States, Italy and Spain.

This clone appeared a few times. Some clones are missing from TCRdb's copy, which holds only in-frame ones; the method was immunoSEQ multiplex PCR. The sample has tens of thousands of clones; roughly 80% are singletons. V was shortened by 1 base and J by 6 bases, with 13 bases between the two germline ends. Germline V gene sequence: CDR1 SGHRS, CDR2 YFSETQ. CDR3 length: 14 amino acids. The TCR was taken from a woman between 65 and 79 years old with acute or convalescent COVID-19. This chain connects TRBV5-1 to TRBJ1-1; D might be TRBD1 (6 bases). The sequenced sample consisted of peripheral blood. CDR3 sequence (DNA): TGCGCCAGCAGCTTGACGGGGGGGCTTGCTGAAGCTTTCTTT. Its protein product is CASSLTGGLAEAFF.